This T cell receptor (beta chain) emerged from a study of naive CD8 T cells in extremely preterm neonates. Overall study results and limits: Limitations included small sample size and variable preterm productive templates. Relative to older groups, preterm infants had shorter, less trimmed CDR3s with fewer N additions. Preterm neonates shared more CDR3 nucleotide sequences (approximately 2.7%) than older groups.

CDR1 is MGHRA, CDR2 YSYEKL, per germline. With 0 bases removed from V and 2 bases from J, the gap between germline ends came to 5 bases. There are 13 residues in the CDR3. TCRdb's table, derived via immunoSEQ multiplex PCR, lists solely in-frame clones and lacks some. The sample carries approximately 6,000 clones, 95% to 99% recorded once. Cord blood came from elective full-term cesareans at about 37-42 weeks without labor or membrane rupture. This clone was detected once. The antigen remains unidentified. The V gene is TRBV4-1, the J gene TRBJ2-7; D ambiguous. Sequenced input: naive CD8+ T cells from cord blood. The TCR was taken from a newborn in good health. DNA for the CDR3: TGCGCCAGCAGCCAAGAAACTACCTACGAGCAGTACTTC. Protein: CASSQETTYEQYF.